A selection of T cell receptor beta chains follows, all from one sample in a study of blood T cell repertoires in COVID-19. The protocol was immunoSEQ multiplex PCR, while the TCRdb copy is restricted to in-frame clones and leaves out a portion. In the table there are some 110,000 clones, about nine tenths of which are singletons. Sample: peripheral blood. Receptor source: a man between 35 and 55 years old with acute or convalescent COVID-19. CDR3s include the opening cysteine and the closing phenylalanine or tryptophan. D genes are given only for firm matches. Some rows mark clone size as missing; the rest say once, few, many or name a class of expanded clone.

clone_size	d_call	v_call	j_call	cdr3_nt	cdr3_aa
-	-	TRBV11-3	TRBJ2-5	TGTGCCAGCAGCTTGGACAGTCTGAAGACCCAGTACTTC	CASSLDSLKTQYF
few	-	TRBV11-3	TRBJ2-1	TGTGCCAGCAGCCACGATAGCAGAAATGAGCAGTTCTTC	CASSHDSRNEQFF
-	-	TRBV29-1	TRBJ1-1	TGCAGCGCCGTGGGGGGGCTGAACACTGAAGCTTTCTTT	CSAVGGLNTEAFF
few	-	TRBV29-1	TRBJ2-1	TGCAGCGTGGGGCGGGGAGCGGGCACCAATGAGCAGTTCTTC	CSVGRGAGTNEQFF
few	TRBD1	TRBV10-3	TRBJ1-5	TGTGCCATCAGTGAGTCGGGACAGAACAATCAGCCCCAGCATTTT	CAISESGQNNQPQHF
-	TRBD1	TRBV19	TRBJ1-6	TGTGCCAGTACCACCGGGACAGGGGGTATGAGTAATTCACCCCTCCACTTT	CASTTGTGGMSNSPLHF
-	TRBD2	TRBV5-1	TRBJ2-5	TGCGCCAGCAGCTTGGCGACTAGCGTTGATGCGGAGACCCAGTACTTC	CASSLATSVDAETQYF
-	-	TRBV6-6	TRBJ2-3	TGTGCCACCAATAGGGGGACACCCGCAGATACGCAGTATTTT	CATNRGTPADTQYF
few	-	TRBV29-1	TRBJ1-2	TGCAGCGGGGGGGAGCGGCCGGCTAGTTATGGCTACACCTTC	CSGGERPASYGYTF
-	TRBD1	TRBV9	TRBJ1-2	TGTGCCAGCAGCGTAGATGGTCAGGGGGACTATGGCTACACCTTC	CASSVDGQGDYGYTF
-	TRBD1	TRBV7-9	TRBJ1-4	TGTGCCAGCAGCATAGGACAGGGGACTAATGAAAAACTGTTTTTT	CASSIGQGTNEKLFF
-	TRBD1	TRBV19	TRBJ1-5	TGTGCCAGTAGTATACAGGGGGATCAGCCCCAGCATTTT	CASSIQGDQPQHF
-	-	TRBV5-6	TRBJ2-7	TGTGCCAGCAGCGGGGGCTGGGGCGAGCAGTACTTC	CASSGGWGEQYF
-	TRBD1	TRBV3-1/TRBV3-2	TRBJ2-5	TGTGCCAGCAGCCAAGTGAACAGGGGTGGCGGAGAGACCCAGTACTTC	CASSQVNRGGGETQYF
-	TRBD1	TRBV6-2/TRBV6-3	TRBJ1-5	TGTGCCAGCAGCGAGGACAGGCGGCGGGGGGGTCAGCCCCAGCATTTT	CASSEDRRRGGQPQHF
-	-	TRBV30	TRBJ2-5	TGTGCCTGGAACGGGGTCAGAGGAGAGACCCAGTACTTC	CAWNGVRGETQYF
-	TRBD1	TRBV19	TRBJ2-7	TGTGCCAGTAGTATCGGGTTGGGAAAGGGGGCTTACGAGCAGTACTTC	CASSIGLGKGAYEQYF
-	-	TRBV6-5	TRBJ2-7	TGTGCCAGCAGCCAACAACTCGACAGTGAGCAGTACTTC	CASSQQLDSEQYF
-	-	TRBV19	TRBJ1-2	TGTGCCAGTAGTATGTCGGGTTATGACTATGGCTACACCTTC	CASSMSGYDYGYTF
-	-	TRBV30	TRBJ1-6	TGTGCCTGGAGGGAGGACAGTAATTCACCCCTCCACTTT	CAWREDSNSPLHF
few	TRBD1	TRBV18	TRBJ2-1	TGTGCCAGCTCACCGACAGGGGGGAACAATGAGCAGTTCTTC	CASSPTGGNNEQFF
-	-	TRBV6-7	TRBJ1-5	TGTGCCAGCACCCCATCCAGGGCAGGTCATTATAGCAATCAGCCCCAGCATTTT	CASTPSRAGHYSNQPQHF
once	-	TRBV6-2/TRBV6-3	TRBJ2-3	TGTGCCAGCAGTTGGACTTCGGATACGCAGTATTTT	CASSWTSDTQYF
-	TRBD2	TRBV4-2	TRBJ2-2	TGTGCCAGCAGCCAAGGGGCCGGGACTAGGAACACCGGGGAGCTGTTTTTT	CASSQGAGTRNTGELFF
few	-	TRBV27	TRBJ1-1	TGTGCCAGCAGCCTTAGGACTATCGGGAACACTGAAGCTTTCTTT	CASSLRTIGNTEAFF
-	-	TRBV3-1/TRBV3-2	TRBJ1-1	TGTGCCAGCAGCCAAGAAGTAGGGAGGGGGGACACTGAAGCTTTCTTT	CASSQEVGRGDTEAFF
-	TRBD2	TRBV5-4	TRBJ2-1	TGTGCCAGCAGCCCCCGGACTAGCGGGGGGGACAATGAGCAGTTCTTC	CASSPRTSGGDNEQFF
-	TRBD1	TRBV19	TRBJ1-5	TGTGCCTCGGGGAAGGCACAGGGGCGGAATCAGCCCCAGCATTTT	CASGKAQGRNQPQHF
-	-	TRBV10-2	TRBJ1-5	TGCGCCAGCAGTGGAGGGTGGCTAGCCAATCAGCCCCAGCATTTT	CASSGGWLANQPQHF
once	-	TRBV5-4	TRBJ1-2	TGTGCCCTCTCTCGGGGAGGGAGCTATGGCTACACCTTC	CALSRGGSYGYTF
-	-	TRBV29-1	TRBJ1-4	TGCAGCGTCCCAACAGGCGGTACTAATGAAAAACTGTTTTTT	CSVPTGGTNEKLFF
few	TRBD1	TRBV2	TRBJ1-5	TGTGCCAGCAGTGATGCAGGGGGCGTCGGGCAGCCCCAGCATTTT	CASSDAGGVGQPQHF
-	TRBD2	TRBV6-1	TRBJ2-3	TGTGCCAGCAGTGAAGCGCTTTTTCCAGCGGGGGCCACAGATACGCAGTATTTT	CASSEALFPAGATDTQYF
-	TRBD1	TRBV25-1	TRBJ1-2	TGTGCCACCCGGACAGGGGGCTTTGGCTACACCTTC	CATRTGGFGYTF
-	-	TRBV4-2	TRBJ2-7	TGTGCCAGCAGCCCAGGCCCAAAGAGGGTCTCCTACGAGCAGTACTTC	CASSPGPKRVSYEQYF
few	-	TRBV4-3	TRBJ1-1	TGCGCCAGCAGCCAGAGGACAGTCGGCTTTGCAGCTTTCTTT	CASSQRTVGFAAFF
once	TRBD1	TRBV6-5	TRBJ1-1	TGTGCCAGCACCGACAGGGGTTTGAACACTGAAGCTTTCTTT	CASTDRGLNTEAFF
-	TRBD1	TRBV29-1	TRBJ1-1	TGCAGCTCAAGGGGGCCGGCTGAAGCTTTCTTT	CSSRGPAEAFF
-	-	TRBV4-2	TRBJ1-2	TGTGCCAGCAGCCAAGTTGGATGGACAGCTAACTATGGCTACACCTTC	CASSQVGWTANYGYTF
-	-	TRBV19	TRBJ1-6	TGTGCCAGTAGTATACAAGGAGGTTCACCCCTCCACTTT	CASSIQGGSPLHF
-	TRBD1	TRBV6-5	TRBJ2-2	TGTGCCAGCCGGGACAGGGGGAGGTGGGAGCTGTTTTTT	CASRDRGRWELFF
-	TRBD1	TRBV7-8	TRBJ1-2	TGTGCCAGCAGCCTGGGACAGGGTGGCTACACCTTC	CASSLGQGGYTF
-	TRBD2	TRBV6-1	TRBJ2-3	TGTGCCAGCAGTGAAAACGCGGGGGGGCTCTGGCTAACGCAGTATTTT	CASSENAGGLWLTQYF
-	TRBD2	TRBV10-3	TRBJ2-7	TGTGCCACCCGGGCTAGCGGGAGCTACGAGCAGTACTTC	CATRASGSYEQYF
-	TRBD1	TRBV5-6	TRBJ1-1	TGTGCCAGCAGCCTCCGGACAGGGGCATATACTGAAGCTTTCTTT	CASSLRTGAYTEAFF
-	-	TRBV7-9	TRBJ2-2	TGTGCCAGCAGCATCTTCAGGGCCACGAACACCGGGGAGCTGTTTTTT	CASSIFRATNTGELFF
-	-	TRBV29-1	TRBJ1-1	TGCAGCGCTCAAAAGGGGACACCGGGGGAAGCTTTCTTT	CSAQKGTPGEAFF
-	-	TRBV11-3	TRBJ2-1	TGTGCCAGCAGTTCTTCTAGCGCCAATGAGCAGTTCTTC	CASSSSSANEQFF
once	-	TRBV30	TRBJ1-2	TGTGCACTCGACGACGGGGCTAACTATGGCTACACCTTC	CALDDGANYGYTF
-	TRBD2	TRBV4-1	TRBJ2-5	TGCGCCAGCAGCCAAGATGAAACTAGCGGGAGTAGTATTGAGACCCAGTACTTC	CASSQDETSGSSIETQYF
-	TRBD1	TRBV3-1/TRBV3-2	TRBJ1-1	TGTGCCAGCAGCCAAGGGAGACAGGGGAACACTGAAGCTTTCTTT	CASSQGRQGNTEAFF
-	TRBD1	TRBV11-2	TRBJ2-1	TGTGCCAGCAGCTTCGGACCAGGACAGGGGGCAAACAATGAGCAGTTCTTC	CASSFGPGQGANNEQFF
-	-	TRBV6-1	TRBJ1-5	TGTGCCAGCAGTGAGCCCAGGACAAGCAATCAGCCCCAGCATTTT	CASSEPRTSNQPQHF
once	-	TRBV4-1	TRBJ1-2	TGCGCCAGCAGCCAAGGAGCGGACTATGGCTACACCTTC	CASSQGADYGYTF
-	TRBD1	TRBV7-9	TRBJ1-1	TGTGCCAGCAGCTTAAGGACAGGGGGGGCGACTGAAGCTTTCTTT	CASSLRTGGATEAFF